This T cell receptor (beta chain) was documented in a study of regulatory T cells in long-lasting Graves disease. Relying on iRepertoire HTBI primers and Arm-PCR of CDR3 regions, the team built TCR beta libraries. One entry per CDR3 protein results from TCRdb running MiXCR on the multiplex PCR reads. The sample consists of under 500,000 distinct CDR3 sequences, around 21% of them appearing once. As for time point: persistent/refractory GD, antithyroid drugs over 5 years with positive TRAb. Extracted PBMC RNA gave rise to the TCR library. This clonotype was observed at least ten times. The receptor's source is a female donor with Graves disease. This material consisted of peripheral blood mononuclear cells (PBMCs), taken when the disease was refractory, from a patient treated with antithyroid drugs.

The CDR3 region is CATSLLDRGQDYGYTF. The CDR3 DNA follows: TGTGCCACCAGCTTACTGGACAGGGGGCAGGACTATGGCTACACCTTC. This chain joins TRBV15 and TRBJ1-2; 11 nucleotides align to TRBD1. Germline CDR1 LNHNV, CDR2 YYDKDF (reference sequence). J gave up 3 bases and V 5 bases, and 8 bases lay outside the gene matches. The CDR3 extends over 16 amino acids.